The 23 T cell receptor beta chains in this list originate from one sample, sequenced in a study of patients and donors after allogeneic stem cell transplantation. TCRdb re-called the RT-PCR reads through MiXCR, storing one row per CDR3 protein. The sample consists of roughly 190,000 distinct CDR3 sequences, about 40% of them appearing once. Sequenced: blood, either unsorted or a sorted T cell fraction (not recorded which). The receptors come from a human donor who was either an allogeneic HSCT recipient or a stem cell or donor lymphocyte infusion donor (not recorded which). It is not recorded whose cells these are; they may come from a transplant donor.

CDR3 amino acids: CASSLIAQGRRWDTEAFF. The CDR3 nucleotides read TGTGCCAGCAGCTTAATAGCGCAGGGACGCCGGTGGGACACTGAAGCTTTCTTT. The V gene is TRBV7-3, the J gene TRBJ1-1, with a possible D match to TRBD1 (5 bases). From germline, CDR1 is SGHTA and CDR2 FQGTGA. The CDR3 extends over 18 amino acids. V was cut by 1 base and J by 3 bases, with 21 bases left in between.

The rearrangement joins TRBV12-3 or TRBV12-4 to TRBJ1-1; D not resolved. The CDR3 loop spans 14 amino acids. V dropped 6 bases and J dropped 3 bases, with 14 bases sitting between them. For the CDR3, the DNA is TGTGCCAGCAGCCTGCAGGATTTTTACACTGAAGCTTTCTTT. Translated: CASSLQDFYTEAFF.

This clonotype was seen more than once but under ten times. The CDR3 sequence: CASSHGTEAFF. Written as DNA, the CDR3 is TGTGCCAGCAGCCATGGGACTGAAGCTTTCTTT. This chain joins TRBV12-3 or TRBV12-4 and TRBJ1-1; D is unresolved. V was pared by 6 bases and J by 5 bases, with 7 bases between. The CDR3 runs to 11 residues.

The rearrangement uses TRBV12-3 or TRBV12-4 and TRBJ2-1; TRBD1 aligns across 8 bases. The CDR3 extends over 13 amino acids. After removal of 8 bases from V and 6 bases from J, the junction contained 6 bases not matched to a gene. The CDR3: CASQGALGNEQFF. The CDR3 DNA follows: TGTGCCAGCCAGGGGGCTTTGGGCAATGAGCAGTTCTTC.

This clonotype was seen only a few times. The J gene is TRBJ1-5, the V gene TRBV4-1; the D is unclear. The V end lost 0 bases, the J end lost 6 bases, and 15 bases lay between the germline ends. The CDR3 has 16 residues. Germline CDR1 is MGHRA and CDR2 is YSYEKL. CDR3 DNA: TGCGCCAGCAGCCAAGAATCTTCTAGGTCGCGTCAGCCCCAGCATTTT. Translated: CASSQESSRSRQPQHF.

V and J are TRBV6-1 and TRBJ1-1; no clear D gene. V gave up 3 bases and J gave up 7 bases, with 6 bases separating them. Germline V gene lookup returns CDR1 MNHNS and CDR2 SASEGT. CDR3 length: 11 residues. In DNA form, the CDR3 reads TGTGCCAGCAGTGAGACTTTTGAAGCTTTCTTT. Translation gives CASSETFEAFF.

The sample holds a few counts of this clonotype. The chain uses TRBV29-1 and TRBJ2-3; D gene ambiguous. V was shortened by 2 bases and J by 8 bases, with 14 bases between the two germline ends. The CDR3 is made up of 13 amino acids. Germline CDR1 and CDR2: SQVTM and ANQGSEA. The CDR3 DNA reads as TGCAGCGTTGAACTGTTACTTTCTCTTACGCAGTATTTT. Protein: CSVELLLSLTQYF.

This sequence joins TRBV12-3 or TRBV12-4 and TRBJ2-7; D might be TRBD1 (5 bases). V gave up 2 bases and J gave up 3 bases, with 14 bases separating them. There are 15 residues in the CDR3. The CDR3 bases are TGTGCCAGCAGTTTACGTGCAGGGTTAGTCTACGAGCAGTACTTC. Its protein product is CASSLRAGLVYEQYF.

This clonotype has only a few counts. The gene calls are TRBV25-1 and TRBJ1-2; 10 nucleotides align to TRBD1. Germline CDR1 and CDR2: MGHDK and SYGVNS. With 7 bases clipped from V and 3 bases from J, the junction kept 11 bases outside the gene matches. CDR3 size: 16 residues. In DNA, the CDR3 is TGTGCCAGCACCGCAAACACCGGGACAGGGGACTATGGCTACACCTTC. Translating gives CASTANTGTGDYGYTF.

Of note for this clonotype: With a much larger clone just one base away, this may be a read error. CDR3 amino acids: CASSLPGQTYEQYF. The CDR3 nucleotides read TGTGCCAGCAGCTTGCCGGGACAGACCTACGAGCAGTACTTC. V usage is TRBV5-6 and J usage is TRBJ2-7, with 7 positions matching TRBD1. The germline V gene has CDR1 SGHDT and CDR2 YYEEEE. With V trimmed by 1 base and J by 2 bases, 3 bases remained unmatched. This CDR3 region has 14 residues.

V is TRBV2 and J is TRBJ2-7; 9 bases fit TRBD2. This CDR3 has 15 residues. Trimming at V came to 5 bases and at J to 0 bases, leaving 5 bases not matched to a gene. Per the germline V gene, CDR1 is SNHLY and CDR2 is FYNNEI. CDR3 residues: CASSLAGASSYEQYF. In DNA form, the CDR3 reads TGTGCCAGCAGTTTAGCGGGAGCGTCCTCCTACGAGCAGTACTTC.

The V call is TRBV28, the J call TRBJ2-1; 8 bases map to TRBD2. This CDR3 has 14 residues. Per the germline V gene, CDR1 is MDHEN and CDR2 is SYDVKM. V dropped 7 bases and J dropped 7; count of bases not matched to a gene: 9. In DNA form, the CDR3 reads TGTGCCAGCACCCCAGCGGGAGCGGGTAATGAGCAGTTCTTC. Translating it yields CASTPAGAGNEQFF.

There are a few counts of this clonotype. This sequence joins TRBV7-9 and TRBJ1-1, with D unclear. Looked up from germline, CDR1 is SEHNR and CDR2 is FQNEAQ (reference sequence). The ends were cut back, 3 bases at V and 6 bases at J, with 8 bases in the middle. The CDR3 runs to 12 residues. This CDR3 reads CASSFPQAEAFF. The CDR3 nucleotides read TGTGCCAGCAGCTTCCCTCAGGCTGAAGCTTTCTTT.

This clonotype was observed a handful of times. This chain uses TRBV11-2 with TRBJ1-3, with TRBD1 matching over 10 bases. This CDR3 contains 16 residues. After removal of 4 bases from V and 7 bases from J, the junction contained 10 bases not matched to a gene. Germline assignment: CDR1 SGHAT and CDR2 FQNNGV. This CDR3 reads CASSSSGTGERNTIYF. In DNA form, the CDR3 reads TGTGCCAGCAGCTCATCCGGGACAGGGGAAAGGAACACCATATATTTT.

The V gene is TRBV21-1, the J gene TRBJ2-1. TRBV21-1 is termed a pseudogene. The CDR3 is made up of 14 amino acids. CDR3 coding DNA: TGTGCCAGCAGCACGGTACATACGAACAATGAGCAGTTCTTC. Residues: CASSTVHTNNEQFF.

CDR3 coding DNA: TGCGCCAGCAACCCCGGGACTAGCGGGATGGGCTCCTACAATGAGCAGTTCTTC. Translating gives CASNPGTSGMGSYNEQFF. The chain couples TRBV5-1 to TRBJ2-1; 13 nucleotides match TRBD2. The germline V gene has CDR1 SGHRS and CDR2 YFSETQ. The CDR3 is 18 residues long. Trimming took 6 bases from V and 0 from J; bases not matched to a gene: 9.

This sequence joins TRBV12-3 or TRBV12-4 and TRBJ1-1; D remains unclear. The V and J ends lost 7 bases and 0 bases respectively, with 15 bases between them. The CDR3 sequence is 15 residues long. The CDR3 DNA is TGTGCCAGCACCCCGGTACAGAACATGAACACTGAAGCTTTCTTT. This translates into CASTPVQNMNTEAFF.

V gene TRBV4-3 combines with J gene TRBJ2-5; 10 bases align to TRBD1. V lost 1 base to trimming and J lost 7 bases; unmatched junction nucleotides: 6. CDR1 is LGHNA and CDR2 is YSLEER in the germline V gene. This CDR3 is built from 15 residues. The CDR3 is CASSQAGTGVLTQYF. CDR3 nucleotides: TGCGCCAGCAGCCAAGCCGGGACAGGGGTTTTGACCCAGTACTTC.

This clonotype was recorded a few times. Here the CDR3 reads CASSSLGQVYGYTF. The CDR3, as DNA: TGTGCCAGCAGCTCCCTTGGACAGGTCTATGGCTACACCTTC. This chain connects TRBV7-2 to TRBJ1-2; 7 bases map to TRBD1. Germline V gene lookup returns CDR1 SGHTA and CDR2 FQGNSA. This CDR3 spans 14 amino acids. Losses at the gene ends were 4 bases for V and 4 bases for J; bases not matched to a gene: 6.

The CDR3 coding sequence is TGTGCCAGCAGTAAGACGGACTATGGCTACACCTTC. It is translated as CASSKTDYGYTF. The chain uses TRBV12-3 or TRBV12-4 and TRBJ1-2; no reliable D call. V shed 5 bases and J shed 3 bases, with 7 bases lying between them. CDR3 length: 12 amino acids.

This clonotype was seen more than once but under ten times. The chain joins TRBV21-1 to TRBJ2-1; TRBD2, the D gene given by the table, was not confirmed from the DNA. TRBV21-1 is a documented pseudogene. The CDR3 has 15 amino acids. Written as DNA, the CDR3 is TGTGCCAGCAGCAAAGCGGGGACTAGTGGAGATGAGCAGTTCTTC. It is translated as CASSKAGTSGDEQFF.

V usage is TRBV7-8 and J usage is TRBJ2-1; possibly TRBD1 or TRBD2 for D (6 bases each). Trimming removed 2 bases from V and 1 base from J, with 9 bases in between. The CDR3 is 15 residues long. Germline CDR1 and CDR2: SGHVS and FQNEAQ. CDR3 residues: CASSLRGVSYNEQFF. The CDR3 DNA reads TGTGCCAGCAGCTTAAGGGGGGTGTCCTACAATGAGCAGTTCTTC.

This clonotype was seen only a few times. The chain joins TRBV20-1 to TRBJ1-2; possibly TRBD1 for D (6 bases). The V end was cut by 5 bases, the J end by 4 bases, with 17 bases between. Per the germline V gene, CDR1 is DFQATT and CDR2 is SNEGSKA (reference sequence). This CDR3 contains 14 residues. The CDR3 DNA sequence: TGCAGTGCTCGGGACACCCAAAGACTCTATGGCTACACCTTC. Protein product: CSARDTQRLYGYTF.